Presented here are 17 T cell receptor beta chains from one specimen sequenced in a study of shared clonotypes between healthy human individuals. Produced via immunoSEQ multiplex PCR; TCRdb's table is partial and in-frame only. The table lists fewer than 3 million clones, approximately 90% of them singletons. Input material: naive CD4+ T cells from PBMCs. The subset: CD45RA+ positively selected. The receptors shown here come from a man in his late teens or twenties in good health. Some clones in this sample may be carry-over from other donors' samples.

V and J are TRBV5-1 and TRBJ1-4, with 8 bases identical to TRBD1. This CDR3 comprises 14 residues. In germline, CDR1 is SGHRS, CDR2 YFSETQ. The J segment lost 7 bases and the V segment lost 4 bases, leaving 6 bases of the junction unmatched. As DNA, the CDR3 is TGCGCCAGCAGCATAGGACAGGGATCTGAAAAACTGTTTTTT. Protein product: CASSIGQGSEKLFF.

The chain carries TRBV5-1 and TRBJ2-5, with a possible D match to TRBD2 (5 bases). From germline, CDR1 is SGHRS and CDR2 YFSETQ. The ends were cut back, 0 bases at V and 5 bases at J, with 17 bases in the middle. This CDR3 region has 16 residues. CDR3 in amino acids: CASSLGGSPAGETQYF. CDR3 in DNA: TGCGCCAGCAGCTTGGGAGGGTCTCCAGCTGGGGAGACCCAGTACTTC. Filled out from reference TRBV5-1 and TRBJ2-5, the complete variable domain reads KAGVTQTPRYLIKTRGQQVTLSCSPISGHRSVSWYQQTPGQGLQFLFEYFSETQRNKGNFPGRFSGRQFSNSRSEMNVSTLELGDSALYLCASSLGGSPAGETQYFGPGTRLLVL.

V and J are TRBV5-1 and TRBJ2-3; tentatively, D is TRBD2 (7 bases). Trimming cost V 3 bases and J 4 bases, with 15 bases left between them. Germline V gene lookup returns CDR1 SGHRS and CDR2 YFSETQ. The CDR3 consists of 15 residues. The CDR3 here is CASSSTTGRADTQYF. The CDR3 DNA is TGCGCCAGCAGCTCAACCACAGGGAGGGCAGATACGCAGTATTTT.

The chain has TRBV9 and TRBJ1-1, with D perhaps matching TRBD1 (6 bases). Per germline, CDR1 SGDLS and CDR2 YYNGEE. Trimming took off 2 bases at V and 5 bases at J, with 19 bases between the two ends. The CDR3 extends over 16 amino acids. CDR3 in DNA: TGTGCCAGCAGCGTGACAGCACAGGGTATCGGGACTGAAGCTTTCTTT. Translating gives CASSVTAQGIGTEAFF.

This sequence joins TRBV19 and TRBJ1-2; D is possibly TRBD1 (6 bases). V was shortened by 4 bases and J by 4 bases, with 13 bases between the two germline ends. The CDR3 loop spans 14 amino acids. Germline CDR1 and CDR2: LNHDA and SQIVND (reference sequence). This chain's CDR3 is CASSKQGNLYGYTF. CDR3 DNA: TGTGCCAGTAGTAAACAGGGTAACCTCTATGGCTACACCTTC.

J is TRBJ2-3 and V is TRBV9, with D perhaps TRBD2 (5 bases). This CDR3 region has 14 residues. V shed 7 bases and J shed 0 bases, with 12 bases lying between them. The V gene's germline CDR1 is SGDLS and CDR2 YYNGEE. The CDR3 loop reads CASRGQTSTDTQYF. CDR3 in DNA: TGTGCCAGCCGCGGGCAGACTAGCACAGATACGCAGTATTTT.

This sequence joins TRBV5-1 and TRBJ2-7, with D perhaps TRBD1 (6 bases). The CDR3 has 16 residues. From germline, CDR1 is SGHRS and CDR2 YFSETQ. V dropped 0 bases and J dropped 3 bases, with 16 bases sitting between them. The CDR3 here is CASSLARFQGNYEQYF. The CDR3 DNA is TGCGCCAGCAGCTTGGCCCGGTTCCAGGGGAACTACGAGCAGTACTTC.

This clone was seen once. V and J are TRBV5-1 and TRBJ1-1; D unresolved. Germline CDR1 and CDR2: SGHRS and YFSETQ. The CDR3 has 16 amino acids. Trimming removed 2 bases from V and 4 bases from J, with 18 bases in between. The CDR3 here is CASSLGTRAPGTEAFF. The CDR3 nucleotides are TGCGCCAGCAGCTTAGGTACCCGGGCCCCGGGCACTGAAGCTTTCTTT.

V gene TRBV6-6 combines with J gene TRBJ1-4; 8 positions match TRBD1. CDR1 is MNHNY and CDR2 is SVGAGI in the germline V gene (reference sequence). Trimming removed 7 bases from V and 14 bases from J; junction bases left unmatched: 9. This CDR3 spans 12 amino acids. Written as DNA, the CDR3 is TGTGCCAGCACCAAGCCAGGGGGCGAGCTGTTTTTT. It codes for CASTKPGGELFF.

The chain uses TRBV6-1 and TRBJ2-7; the match to TRBD1 covers 8 bases. The CDR3 totals 15 residues. J gave up 6 bases and V 6 bases, and 13 bases lay outside the gene matches. From germline, CDR1 is MNHNS and CDR2 SASEGT. CDR3 protein: CASSPTGTGSGEQYF. The CDR3 bases are TGTGCCAGCAGCCCAACGGGGACAGGCTCGGGCGAGCAGTACTTC.

The V and J genes are TRBV5-1 and TRBJ1-4, with 8 bases lining up with TRBD1. CDR3 length: 17 amino acids. The germline CDR1 and CDR2 sequences are SGHRS and YFSETQ. The junction had 5 bases not matched to a gene; V was cut back by 1 base and J by 0 bases. CDR3 region: CASSLSGGLTTNEKLFF. The CDR3 DNA reads as TGCGCCAGCAGCTTGTCAGGGGGCCTCACAACTAATGAAAAACTGTTTTTT. Full variable domain (missing parts from reference TRBV5-1 and TRBJ1-4): KAGVTQTPRYLIKTRGQQVTLSCSPISGHRSVSWYQQTPGQGLQFLFEYFSETQRNKGNFPGRFSGRQFSNSRSEMNVSTLELGDSALYLCASSLSGGLTTNEKLFFGSGTQLSVL.

The rearrangement uses TRBV28 and TRBJ1-5, with D maybe TRBD1 (5 bases). This CDR3 has 16 residues. Germline CDR1 MDHEN, CDR2 SYDVKM. Trimming cost V 6 bases and J 3 bases, with 18 bases left between them. The CDR3 DNA reads TGTGCCAGCAGCCCCTCTAGGGGAACATACAATCAGCCCCAGCATTTT. It specifies CASSPSRGTYNQPQHF.

V and J are TRBV5-5 and TRBJ2-7; 7 nucleotides match TRBD1. The V segment lost 4 bases and the J segment 7 bases; nucleotides outside the gene matches: 17. This CDR3 is 16 amino acids long. CDR1 is SGHKS, CDR2 YYEKEE, per germline (reference sequence). In DNA, the CDR3 is TGTGCCAGCAGCCTAGGGGGCAACCGGCAAGTTAGGGAGCAGTACTTC. It encodes CASSLGGNRQVREQYF.

J is TRBJ2-2 and V is TRBV4-3; D could derive from TRBD1 or TRBD2 (6 bases each). Trimming removed 4 bases from V and 0 bases from J, with 15 bases in between. The length of the CDR3 is 17 residues. Germline CDR1 reads LGHNA; CDR2 reads YSLEER. The CDR3: CASSRRVGGTNTGELFF. DNA of the CDR3: TGCGCCAGCAGCCGTAGGGTGGGGGGCACGAACACCGGGGAGCTGTTTTTT.

The rearrangement links TRBV5-1 to TRBJ2-7, with 10 bases identical to TRBD2. Germline CDR1 SGHRS, CDR2 YFSETQ. This CDR3 contains 16 residues. The V and J ends lost 4 bases and 4 bases, in that order; junction bases with no gene match: 11. The CDR3 region is CASSRELAGAGYEQYF. In DNA, the CDR3 is TGCGCCAGCAGCAGGGAGCTAGCGGGAGCCGGATACGAGCAGTACTTC.

J is TRBJ2-1 and V is TRBV9, with D perhaps assigned TRBD1 or TRBD2 (6 bases each). The CDR3 length is 15 residues. V gave up 4 bases and J gave up 1 base, with 12 bases separating them. Germline assignment: CDR1 SGDLS and CDR2 YYNGEE. The CDR3: CASSPGGLSYNEQFF. CDR3 bases: TGTGCCAGCAGCCCCGGGGGCCTTTCCTACAATGAGCAGTTCTTC. Complete variable domain (other parts from reference TRBV9 and TRBJ2-1): DSGVTQTPKHLITATGQRVTLRCSPRSGDLSVYWYQQSLDQGLQFLIQYYNGEERAKGNILERFSAQQFPDLHSELNLSSLELGDSALYFCASSPGGLSYNEQFFGPGTRLTVL.

The chain is built from TRBV7-8 and TRBJ1-5, with D maybe TRBD1 (6 bases). Per the germline V gene, CDR1 is SGHVS and CDR2 is FQNEAQ. Trimming took off 4 bases at V and 0 bases at J, with 22 bases between the two ends. This CDR3 spans 19 amino acids. The CDR3, as DNA: TGTGCCAGCAGCTATTACTACAGGGTTGGGCGAAATAGCAATCAGCCCCAGCATTTT. Translation gives CASSYYYRVGRNSNQPQHF.